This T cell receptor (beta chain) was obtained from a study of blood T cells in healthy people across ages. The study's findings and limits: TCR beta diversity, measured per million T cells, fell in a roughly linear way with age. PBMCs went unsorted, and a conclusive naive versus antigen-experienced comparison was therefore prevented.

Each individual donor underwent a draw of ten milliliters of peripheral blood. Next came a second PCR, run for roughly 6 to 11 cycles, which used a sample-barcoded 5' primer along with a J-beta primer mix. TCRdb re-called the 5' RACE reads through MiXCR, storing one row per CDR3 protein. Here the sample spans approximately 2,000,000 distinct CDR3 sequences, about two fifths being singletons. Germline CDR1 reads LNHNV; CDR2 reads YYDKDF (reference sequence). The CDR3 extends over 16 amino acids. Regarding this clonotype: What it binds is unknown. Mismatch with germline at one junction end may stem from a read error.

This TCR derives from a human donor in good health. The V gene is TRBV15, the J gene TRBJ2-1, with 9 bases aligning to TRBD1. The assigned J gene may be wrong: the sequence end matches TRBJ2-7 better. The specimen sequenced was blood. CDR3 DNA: TGTGCCACCAGCAGGGACAGGGGCTCCACCTCCCACGAGCAGTACTTC. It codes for CATSRDRGSTSHEQYF.